One sample yielded the 25 T cell receptor beta chains listed below, sequenced in a study of cytomegalovirus exposure and HLA in healthy donors. Sequencing was performed with immunoSEQ multiplex PCR; in TCRdb, only in-frame clones are kept and a portion is missing. The sample has more than 150,000 clones, 88% seen once. Material for sequencing was PBMCs. The receptor set was obtained from a man younger than 35 in good health and CMV-seronegative.

This chain joins TRBV5-1 and TRBJ2-5; 9 positions match TRBD2. J lost 5 bases, V lost 1 base, and 6 bases had no gene match. The CDR3 has 15 residues. Germline V gene sequence: CDR1 SGHRS, CDR2 YFSETQ. Here the CDR3 reads CASSLTSGGRETQYF. The CDR3 DNA reads as TGCGCCAGCAGCTTGACGAGCGGGGGGCGGGAGACCCAGTACTTC.

Written as DNA, the CDR3 is TGTGCCAGCAGTAGCACCTACAGGGGCCGGGGAACTAATGAAAAACTGTTTTTT. Its translation is CASSSTYRGRGTNEKLFF. The V and J genes are TRBV14 and TRBJ1-4; TRBD1 matches 7 bases. Germline V lookup: CDR1 SGHDN, CDR2 FVKESK. The CDR3 has 18 amino acids. The V and J ends lost 6 bases and 1 base, in that order; junction bases with no gene match: 14.

This CDR3 reads CASSEGGKEPGQPQHF. The CDR3 DNA follows: TGTGCCAGCAGTGAGGGAGGGAAGGAGCCCGGTCAGCCCCAGCATTTT. The rearrangement uses TRBV25-1 and TRBJ1-5; D unclear. The germline CDR1 and CDR2 sequences are MGHDK and SYGVNS. The CDR3 covers 16 residues. Trimming stripped 3 bases from V and 6 bases from J, with 18 bases between.

This clone was detected once. The rearrangement links TRBV27 to TRBJ1-4, with D perhaps matching TRBD1 (5 bases). The CDR3 sequence is 16 residues long. Trimming removed 5 bases from V and 2 bases from J, with 15 bases in between. Germline V gene sequence: CDR1 MNHEY, CDR2 SMNVEV (reference sequence). The CDR3 bases are TGTGCCAGCAGTAAGGGCCGGAGACAGACTAATGAAAAACTGTTTTTT. Protein: CASSKGRRQTNEKLFF.

This clone has a handful of counts. The V gene is TRBV19, the J gene TRBJ2-7; 9 positions match TRBD1. The CDR3 covers 16 residues. Germline V gives CDR1 LNHDA, CDR2 SQIVND (reference sequence). V was clipped by 5 bases and J by 2 bases; unmatched bases: 10. CDR3 coding DNA: TGTGCCAGTAGTTCTGGACAGGGGAAGCGAACCTACGAGCAGTACTTC. Translating it yields CASSSGQGKRTYEQYF. The full variable domain, rest sourced from reference TRBV19 and TRBJ2-7, is DGGITQSPKYLFRKEGQNVTLSCEQNLNHDAMYWYRQDPGQGLRLIYYSQIVNDFQKGDIAEGYSVSREKKESFPLTVTSAQKNPTAFYLCASSSGQGKRTYEQYFGPGTRLTVT.

V and J are TRBV5-1 and TRBJ2-1, with 10 bases identical to TRBD1. Losses at the gene ends were 3 bases for V and 7 bases for J; bases not matched to a gene: 10. Germline V gene sequence: CDR1 SGHRS, CDR2 YFSETQ. This CDR3 has 16 residues. The DNA for the CDR3 is TGCGCCAGCAGCTCGACAGGGGGCGGATCGGGTAATGAGCAGTTCTTC. Protein sequence: CASSSTGGGSGNEQFF.

This clone has a single count. The chain uses TRBV19 and TRBJ1-2, with TRBD1 identical over 8 bases. Germline trimming cut 6 bases from V and 6 bases from J; bases unmatched to any gene: 6. The CDR3 has 13 amino acids. Germline CDR1 reads LNHDA; CDR2 reads SQIVND (reference sequence). The CDR3 reads CASSVDRGNGYTF. Here the CDR3 DNA reads TGTGCCAGTAGCGTCGACAGGGGTAATGGCTACACCTTC.

The chain joins TRBV5-5 to TRBJ1-1, with D possibly TRBD1 on 6 matching bases. This CDR3 comprises 16 residues. The germline V gene has CDR1 SGHKS and CDR2 YYEKEE (reference sequence). Trimming removed 3 bases from V and 0 bases from J, with 15 bases in between. The chain's CDR3 is CASSSRRGGLNTEAFF. The CDR3 DNA is TGTGCCAGCAGCTCCCGGAGGGGGGGGCTGAACACTGAAGCTTTCTTT.

CDR3 residues: CASSYSRVGLHEQYF. The CDR3, as DNA: TGTGCCAGCAGTTACTCGAGGGTAGGATTACACGAGCAGTACTTC. V is TRBV6-5 and J is TRBJ2-7; tentatively, D is TRBD2 (5 bases). V was trimmed by 0 bases and J by 5 bases, leaving 14 bases between them. This CDR3 comprises 15 residues. CDR1 is MNHEY and CDR2 is SVGAGI in the germline V gene.

This CDR3 is CASRPEQGAHHEQYF. The CDR3 DNA follows: TGTGCCAGCAGGCCTGAACAGGGGGCGCACCACGAGCAGTACTTC. The V gene is TRBV28, the J gene TRBJ2-7, with TRBD1 matching 9 bases. Looked up from germline, CDR1 is MDHEN and CDR2 is SYDVKM. V lost 6 bases, J lost 5 bases, and 11 bases stayed unmatched. The CDR3 length is 15 residues.

The chain employs TRBV5-4 and TRBJ1-2; 8 bases align to TRBD1. CDR1 is SGHNT, CDR2 YYREEE, per germline (reference sequence). Trimming at V came to 4 bases and at J to 1 base, leaving 6 bases not matched to a gene. The CDR3 sequence is 15 residues long. This CDR3 reads CASSLPGQVNYGYTF. The DNA of the CDR3 is TGTGCCAGCAGCCTTCCGGGACAGGTTAACTATGGCTACACCTTC.

The chain has TRBV6-5 and TRBJ1-4; 8 nucleotides agree with TRBD1. The CDR3 has 14 amino acids. The germline V gene has CDR1 MNHEY and CDR2 SVGAGI. J gave up 8 bases and V 4 bases, and 6 bases lay outside the gene matches. In nucleotides, the CDR3 is TGTGCCAGCAGTTTCCGGACAGGGAACGAAAAACTGTTTTTT. This sequence encodes CASSFRTGNEKLFF.

The J gene is TRBJ2-5, the V gene TRBV7-9; 9 bases agree with TRBD1. CDR3 length: 14 amino acids. J lost 4 bases, V lost 1 base, and 1 base had no gene match. Germline V CDR1 and CDR2: SEHNR, FQNEAQ (reference sequence). The CDR3 DNA reads TGTGCCAGCAGCTTAGACAGGGGGCTAGAGACCCAGTACTTC. This encodes CASSLDRGLETQYF.

The V and J genes are TRBV2 and TRBJ1-6; TRBD1 matches at 7 bases. The CDR3 runs 15 residues. Germline-derived CDR1 and CDR2 are SNHLY and FYNNEI. V gave up 0 bases and J gave up 7 bases; unmatched junction bases: 3. The CDR3 DNA reads as TGTGCCAGCAGTGAAGCAGGGGGCCGCAATTCACCCCTCCACTTT. This translates into CASSEAGGRNSPLHF. Combining the CDR3 with reference TRBV2 and TRBJ1-6 gives the whole variable domain EPEVTQTPSHQVTQMGQEVILRCVPISNHLYFYWYRQILGQKVEFLVSFYNNEISEKSEIFDDQFSVERPDGSNFTLKIRSTKLEDSAMYFCASSEAGGRNSPLHFGNGTRLTVT.

V is TRBV30 and J is TRBJ1-5; D might be TRBD1 (5 bases). The CDR3 has 13 amino acids. Germline values: CDR1 GTSNPN, CDR2 SVGIG (reference sequence). V was clipped by 0 bases and J by 5 bases, with 8 bases between them. Written as DNA, the CDR3 is TGTGCCTGGAGTGTTGTCAGGGATCAGCCCCAGCATTTT. It is translated as CAWSVVRDQPQHF.

CDR3 DNA sequence: TGTGCCAGCAGCTTGGTAGAGGGTCAGGCCTCTGGGGCCAACGTCCTGACTTTC. Amino acid sequence: CASSLVEGQASGANVLTF. The chain links TRBV5-4 to TRBJ2-6; weak D call: TRBD2 (5 bases). The CDR3 is 18 residues long. The V end was cut by 0 bases, the J end by 0 bases, with 13 bases between. CDR1 and CDR2 from the germline V gene are SGHNT and YYREEE (reference sequence). The full variable domain, its missing parts supplied by reference TRBV5-4 and TRBJ2-6, is ETGVTQSPTHLIKTRGQQVTLRCSSQSGHNTVSWYQQALGQGPQFIFQYYREEENGRGNFPPRFSGLQFPNYSSELNVNALELDDSALYLCASSLVEGQASGANVLTFGAGSRLTVL.

V is TRBV18 and J is TRBJ2-7; 9 bases are a match to TRBD1. The V gene's germline CDR1 is KGHSH and CDR2 LQKENI. The J segment lost 4 bases and the V segment lost 1 base, leaving 2 bases of the junction unmatched. The CDR3 runs to 14 residues. The CDR3 sequence: CASSPRQGVYEQYV. The CDR3 DNA sequence: TGTGCCAGCTCACCACGACAGGGGGTGTACGAGCAGTACGTC.

The genes are TRBV15 and TRBJ2-7; D perhaps matches TRBD1 (5 bases). Germline CDR1 LNHNV, CDR2 YYDKDF (reference sequence). Trimming removed 0 bases from V and 3 bases from J, with 9 bases in between. The CDR3 has 14 amino acids. Here the CDR3 reads CATSREGVNYEQYF. CDR3 DNA sequence: TGTGCCACCAGCAGAGAAGGGGTGAACTACGAGCAGTACTTC.

The rearrangement joins TRBV7-8 to TRBJ2-7, with 9 bases matching TRBD1. The CDR3 covers 15 residues. J gave up 5 bases and V 6 bases, and 11 bases lay outside the gene matches. In germline, CDR1 is SGHVS, CDR2 FQNEAQ. CDR3: CASRYTGQGIDEQYF. The CDR3 region has the DNA TGTGCCAGCAGATATACGGGACAGGGAATAGACGAGCAGTACTTC.

The chain is built from TRBV5-1 and TRBJ2-2, with 9 nucleotides matching TRBD2. The CDR3 is made up of 19 amino acids. Germline V gives CDR1 SGHRS, CDR2 YFSETQ. V gave up 1 base and J gave up 0 bases; unmatched junction bases: 10. The CDR3 spells CASSLSVLAGTSNTGELFF. For the CDR3, the DNA is TGCGCCAGCAGCTTGAGCGTTCTAGCGGGGACTTCGAACACCGGGGAGCTGTTTTTT.

The chain couples TRBV5-4 to TRBJ1-2, with 7 bases aligning to TRBD1. The CDR3 covers 15 residues. V shed 0 bases, J shed 2 bases, and the junction held 4 bases outside the gene matches. Germline CDR1 reads SGHNT; CDR2 reads YYREEE (reference sequence). CDR3 loop: CASSLAPTGNYGYTF. CDR3 in DNA: TGTGCCAGCAGCTTGGCCCCGACAGGGAACTATGGCTACACCTTC.

The rearrangement uses TRBV28 and TRBJ1-2; maybe TRBD1 (5 bases). V lost 8 bases to trimming and J lost 3 bases, with 25 bases between them. Germline assignment: CDR1 MDHEN and CDR2 SYDVKM. This CDR3 has 17 amino acids. CDR3 region: CASRPSGGNSNYYGYTF. The CDR3 DNA reads as TGTGCCAGCCGACCTAGCGGGGGGAACAGCAACTACTATGGCTACACCTTC.

The chain employs TRBV11-1 and TRBJ2-7; tentative D call: TRBD1 (5 bases). Germline V gives CDR1 SGHAT, CDR2 FQDESV (reference sequence). This CDR3 has 14 amino acids. Trimming removed 1 base from V and 6 bases from J, with 13 bases in between. DNA for the CDR3: TGTGCCAGCAGCTTAGTGCAGGGATGGGGCGAGCAGTACTTC. Translating it yields CASSLVQGWGEQYF.

The chain links TRBV4-2 to TRBJ2-7; possible D gene TRBD1, 6 bases. There are 14 residues in the CDR3. Germline V gene sequence: CDR1 LGHNA, CDR2 YNFKEQ. Trimming pared 4 bases from V and 3 bases from J, leaving 13 bases between. In DNA, the CDR3 is TGTGCCAGCAGCCTACCCGGACAGAGCTACGAGCAGTACTTC. It yields the protein CASSLPGQSYEQYF.

The genes are TRBV6-1 and TRBJ2-7; D may be TRBD2 (5 bases). Trimming shortened V by 1 base and J by 6 bases, and 22 bases separated the two germline ends. Per the germline V gene, CDR1 is MNHNS and CDR2 is SASEGT. The CDR3 consists of 17 residues. CDR3 amino acids: CASSEGVGGTAPLEQYF. The CDR3 DNA is TGTGCCAGCAGTGAAGGAGTTGGAGGCACCGCGCCACTCGAGCAGTACTTC.